These 29 T cell receptor beta chains came from one sample sequenced in a study of neoadjuvant anti-PD-1 for oral cavity cancer. Here immunoSEQ multiplex PCR was the method, and the copy in TCRdb shows in-frame clones only, minus some. The sample lists 84,000 or so clones, around 80% occurring once. This material consisted of PBMCs, taken before nivolumab (anti-PD-1) treatment. These receptors came from a person aged 35 to 85 with oral cavity squamous cell carcinoma.

Points on this clone: Other DNA sequences in this sample translate to the same CDR3. The chain recombines TRBV27 with TRBJ2-7; no firm D call. The V end lost 4 bases, the J end lost 4 bases, and 14 bases lay between the germline ends. This CDR3 region has 14 residues. Per the germline V gene, CDR1 is MNHEY and CDR2 is SMNVEV (reference sequence). The CDR3 reads CASSSVGSSYEQYF. CDR3 coding DNA: TGTGCCAGCAGTTCTGTGGGTTCTTCTTACGAGCAGTACTTC.

As DNA, the CDR3 is TGCGCCAGCAGCTTGTTGCTAGCGGGAATCCCGTCGGGGTACAATGAGCAGTTCTTC. Amino acid sequence: CASSLLLAGIPSGYNEQFF. The rearrangement joins TRBV5-1 to TRBJ2-1, with 9 bases identical to TRBD2. Unmatched junction bases numbered 15, after V lost 1 base and J lost 4 bases. Germline CDR1 and CDR2: SGHRS and YFSETQ. The CDR3 consists of 19 residues.

V gene TRBV2 combines with J gene TRBJ1-1, with 7 bases lining up with TRBD1. Germline V CDR1 and CDR2: SNHLY, FYNNEI. The CDR3 spans 12 residues. V was clipped by 9 bases and J by 1 base; unmatched bases: 2. The CDR3 DNA sequence: TGTGCCAGGGGACAGCGGAACACTGAAGCTTTCTTT. This codes for CARGQRNTEAFF.

This sequence joins TRBV2 and TRBJ2-5; 11 bases map to TRBD2. CDR1 is SNHLY, CDR2 FYNNEI, per germline. The CDR3 has 17 residues. The junction had 12 bases not matched to a gene; V was cut back by 4 bases and J by 5 bases. In DNA, the CDR3 is TGTGCCAGCAGTGCCGATGGACTAGCGGGCGGGTTGGAGACCCAGTACTTC. It is translated as CASSADGLAGGLETQYF.

This clone was seen a handful of times. The rearrangement uses TRBV20-1 and TRBJ2-7; a possible D gene is TRBD2 (5 bases). This CDR3 spans 11 amino acids. CDR1 DFQATT and CDR2 SNEGSKA come from the germline V gene (reference sequence). V lost 6 bases, J lost 9 bases, and 15 bases lay in between. CDR3 loop: CSANNYEGQYF. The CDR3 DNA is TGCAGTGCCAATAACTACGAGGGGCAGTACTTC.

The rearrangement uses TRBV27 and TRBJ1-1, with 8 bases matching TRBD1. Trimming removed 6 bases from V and 4 bases from J; junction bases left unmatched: 4. This CDR3 comprises 13 residues. The germline CDR1 and CDR2 sequences are MNHEY and SMNVEV (reference sequence). The CDR3 loop is CASRGQAGTEAFF. The CDR3 coding sequence is TGTGCCAGCAGGGGACAGGCGGGCACTGAAGCTTTCTTT.

The chain employs TRBV6-1 and TRBJ2-7; 7 nucleotides match TRBD2. V dropped 4 bases and J dropped 2; count of bases not matched to a gene: 11. Germline lookup yields CDR1 MNHNS and CDR2 SASEGT. The length of the CDR3 is 16 residues. CDR3 loop: CASSGGGKRDAYEQYF. CDR3 nucleotides: TGTGCCAGCAGTGGAGGAGGGAAGCGGGACGCCTACGAGCAGTACTTC.

The chain is built from TRBV5-1 and TRBJ2-7; weak D call: TRBD2 (6 bases). V lost 4 bases to trimming and J lost 2 bases, with 16 bases between them. The CDR3 spans 15 residues. Germline values: CDR1 SGHRS, CDR2 YFSETQ. The CDR3 spells CASSLGGTGPYEQYF. The CDR3 region has the DNA TGCGCCAGCAGCCTGGGCGGGACGGGTCCCTACGAGCAGTACTTC.

The chain is built from TRBV5-1 and TRBJ2-7; D may be TRBD1 or TRBD2 (5 bases each). The CDR3 is made up of 15 amino acids. The ends were cut back, 0 bases at V and 1 base at J, with 11 bases in the middle. CDR1 SGHRS and CDR2 YFSETQ come from the germline V gene. This chain's CDR3 is CASSLEGSSSYEQYF. CDR3 bases: TGCGCCAGCAGCTTGGAGGGGAGTTCATCCTACGAGCAGTACTTC.

This clone was counted a single time. The rearrangement links TRBV9 to TRBJ2-2; the D is unclear. The CDR3 sequence is 14 residues long. Trimming removed 0 bases from V and 5 bases from J, with 8 bases in between. CDR1 is SGDLS, CDR2 YYNGEE, per germline. For the CDR3, the DNA is TGTGCCAGCAGCGTAGGCGCAAAAACCGGGGAGCTGTTTTTT. Translated, it gives CASSVGAKTGELFF.

The V gene is TRBV5-1, the J gene TRBJ2-5; 10 nucleotides match TRBD2. CDR1 is SGHRS and CDR2 is YFSETQ in the germline V gene. The CDR3 has 16 residues. Trimming took 3 bases from V and 2 from J; bases not matched to a gene: 7. This chain's CDR3 is CASSSLIAGGQETQYF. CDR3 DNA: TGCGCCAGCAGCTCTCTCATAGCGGGGGGACAAGAGACCCAGTACTTC. Drawing the rest from reference TRBV5-1 and TRBJ2-5, the complete variable domain is KAGVTQTPRYLIKTRGQQVTLSCSPISGHRSVSWYQQTPGQGLQFLFEYFSETQRNKGNFPGRFSGRQFSNSRSEMNVSTLELGDSALYLCASSSLIAGGQETQYFGPGTRLLVL.

The chain links TRBV29-1 to TRBJ1-2; possible D gene TRBD1, 6 bases. The CDR3 has 12 residues. Germline V gene data show CDR1 as SQVTM and CDR2 as ANQGSEA. The V end was cut by 7 bases, the J end by 0 bases, with 9 bases between. The CDR3 spells CSGDTTNYGYTF. For the CDR3, the DNA is TGCAGCGGGGACACAACTAACTATGGCTACACCTTC. The full variable domain, rest sourced from reference TRBV29-1 and TRBJ1-2, is SAVISQKPSRDICQRGTSLTIQCQVDSQVTMMFWYRQQPGQSLTLIATANQGSEATYESGFVIDKFPISRPNLTFSTLTVSNMSPEDSSIYLCSGDTTNYGYTFGSGTRLTVV.

The rearrangement links TRBV2 to TRBJ2-2, with 7 positions matching TRBD1. CDR3 length: 15 amino acids. Germline loops: CDR1 SNHLY, CDR2 FYNNEI. J lost 5 bases, V lost 10 bases, and 13 bases had no gene match. CDR3 protein: CATTGQPRGTGELFF. CDR3 DNA: TGTGCCACTACGGGACAGCCTAGGGGGACCGGGGAGCTGTTTTTT.

This clone appeared once. The J gene is TRBJ2-7, the V gene TRBV2; TRBD1 agrees at 7 bases. This CDR3 has 12 residues. V was clipped by 6 bases and J by 3 bases; unmatched bases: 2. Germline CDR1 and CDR2: SNHLY and FYNNEI. The CDR3 region has the DNA TGTGCCAGCAGACAGGGGATCTACGAGCAGTACTTC. The encoded protein is CASRQGIYEQYF.

The table lists this clone with a count of one. The junction does not match germline at one end; this may be a read error. The chain uses TRBV7-7 and TRBJ1-3; D not resolved. From germline, CDR1 is SSHAT and CDR2 FNYEAQ (reference sequence). The CDR3 has 19 residues. CDR3 DNA sequence: TGTGCTAGCAGCTTAGCGCGGGCAGGCCACCGGGTTCCTGGAAACACCATATATTTT. Translating gives CASSLARAGHRVPGNTIYF.

This sequence joins TRBV19 and TRBJ1-5; D is perhaps TRBD1 (6 bases). The CDR3 totals 14 residues. From germline, CDR1 is LNHDA and CDR2 SQIVND (reference sequence). Between the trimmed V and J ends, which lost 6 bases and 6 bases, there was a span of 15 bases. CDR3 loop: CASRSGQTRQPQHF. Here the CDR3 DNA reads TGTGCCAGTAGGTCGGGACAAACCCGTCAGCCCCAGCATTTT.

This chain joins TRBV29-1 and TRBJ1-5; D is ambiguous. The V and J ends lost 4 bases and 5 bases respectively, with 9 bases between them. The CDR3 has 12 residues. Germline V gives CDR1 SQVTM, CDR2 ANQGSEA. The CDR3: CSVGAPDQPQHF. The DNA of the CDR3 is TGCAGCGTTGGGGCCCCTGATCAGCCCCAGCATTTT.

This clone has only one observation. This chain joins TRBV7-9 and TRBJ2-7; 7 nucleotides line up with TRBD1. CDR1 SEHNR and CDR2 FQNEAQ come from the germline V gene (reference sequence). J was trimmed by 11 bases and V by 5 bases; bases with no gene match: 12. The CDR3 totals 13 residues. This CDR3 reads CASSERLQGLKYF. The CDR3 bases are TGTGCCAGCAGCGAAAGGTTACAGGGGCTCAAGTACTTC. The variable domain in full, with the rest retrieved from reference TRBV7-9 and TRBJ2-7, is DTGVSQNPRHKITKRGQNVTFRCDPISEHNRLYWYRQTLGQGPEFLTYFQNEAQLEKSRLLSDRFSAERPKGSFSTLEIQRTEQGDSAMYLCASSERLQGLKYFGPGTRLTVT.

The genes are TRBV5-1 and TRBJ2-7, with no clear D. The CDR3 is 13 amino acids. From germline, CDR1 is SGHRS and CDR2 YFSETQ. Trimming removed 3 bases at V and 3 bases at J, with 10 bases between. This chain's CDR3 is CASSWADGYEQYF. As DNA, the CDR3 is TGCGCCAGCAGCTGGGCGGATGGCTACGAGCAGTACTTC.

The rearrangement uses TRBV6-6 and TRBJ2-2; D possibly corresponds to TRBD2 (5 bases). The CDR3 totals 13 residues. Per the germline V gene, CDR1 is MNHNY and CDR2 is SVGAGI (reference sequence). V lost 5 bases, J lost 7 bases, and 11 bases lay in between. CDR3 coding DNA: TGTGCCAGCAGTCCCCTCAGCGGCGGGGAGCTGTTTTTT. Translation gives CASSPLSGGELFF.

The chain is built from TRBV7-9 and TRBJ2-7; 10 nucleotides agree with TRBD2. V shed 4 bases and J 7 bases; nucleotides not matched to a gene: 7. The CDR3 totals 14 residues. Germline assignment: CDR1 SEHNR and CDR2 FQNEAQ (reference sequence). The CDR3: CASSSGTSDEEQYF. The CDR3 nucleotides are TGTGCCAGCAGCTCCGGGACTAGCGATGAAGAGCAGTACTTC.

This clone was detected once. This chain's CDR3 is CASSFTGADTQYF. CDR3 DNA sequence: TGCGCCAGCAGCTTTACGGGTGCAGATACGCAGTATTTT. The chain carries TRBV5-1 and TRBJ2-3; D is undetermined. The CDR3 has 13 residues. The germline gives CDR1 SGHRS, CDR2 YFSETQ. V was cut by 2 bases and J by 4 bases, with 8 bases left in between.

The rearrangement links TRBV4-2 to TRBJ2-1, with 10 bases matching TRBD2. The CDR3 length is 13 residues. After removal of 8 bases from V and 8 bases from J, the junction contained 6 bases not matched to a gene. Per germline, CDR1 LGHNA and CDR2 YNFKEQ. The CDR3 nucleotides read TGTGCCAGCGGAGCGGGAGGGTTCGATGAGCAGTTCTTC. Translation gives CASGAGGFDEQFF.

CDR3: CASRAQGPNEKLFF. CDR3 coding DNA: TGTGCCAGCAGGGCACAGGGGCCTAATGAAAAACTGTTTTTT. The chain uses TRBV6-5 and TRBJ1-4; 7 nucleotides align to TRBD1. Germline V CDR1 and CDR2: MNHEY, SVGAGI. Germline trimming cut 6 bases from V and 3 bases from J; bases unmatched to any gene: 4. The CDR3 runs to 14 residues.

This chain joins TRBV28 and TRBJ2-5; 9 bases line up with TRBD2. With V trimmed by 7 bases and J by 5 bases, 8 bases remained unmatched. Germline CDR1 reads MDHEN; CDR2 reads SYDVKM. The CDR3 covers 14 residues. The CDR3 region has the DNA TGTGCCAGCACTCTACTGGGGACTAGCGAGACCCAGTACTTC. Translation gives CASTLLGTSETQYF.

The chain is built from TRBV19 and TRBJ2-1; TRBD1 is a possible D gene (6 bases). The CDR3 loop spans 15 amino acids. Between the trimmed V and J ends, which lost 5 bases and 8 bases, there was a span of 19 bases. CDR1 LNHDA and CDR2 SQIVND come from the germline V gene (reference sequence). In DNA, the CDR3 is TGTGCCAGTAGTTTCGATTTGACAGGCTCATATGAGCAGTTCTTC. It encodes CASSFDLTGSYEQFF.

The chain links TRBV2 to TRBJ2-7, with no clear D. The CDR3 spans 14 residues. The ends were cut back, 7 bases at V and 2 bases at J, with 15 bases in the middle. Germline-derived CDR1 and CDR2 are SNHLY and FYNNEI. The CDR3 DNA follows: TGTGCCAGCACGTCGCAACCCGGCACCTACGAGCAGTACTTC. This codes for CASTSQPGTYEQYF. Filled out from reference TRBV2 and TRBJ2-7, the complete variable domain reads EPEVTQTPSHQVTQMGQEVILRCVPISNHLYFYWYRQILGQKVEFLVSFYNNEISEKSEIFDDQFSVERPDGSNFTLKIRSTKLEDSAMYFCASTSQPGTYEQYFGPGTRLTVT.

CDR3 DNA sequence: TGTGCCAGCAGCCTACCCCGGGACGCCGTTGGGGCTGAAGCTTTCTTT. It codes for CASSLPRDAVGAEAFF. The chain has TRBV2 and TRBJ1-1; possibly TRBD1 for D (5 bases). CDR1 is SNHLY and CDR2 is FYNNEI in the germline V gene. This CDR3 region has 16 residues. Trimming took off 6 bases at V and 6 bases at J, with 23 bases between the two ends.

V is TRBV5-4 and J is TRBJ2-3; 12 nucleotides align to TRBD2. CDR3 length equals 17 residues. From germline, CDR1 is SGHNT and CDR2 YYREEE (reference sequence). Unmatched junction bases numbered 15, after V lost 4 bases and J lost 9 bases. The CDR3 spells CASSLSDGLAGRATQYF. CDR3 sequence (DNA): TGTGCCAGCAGCCTATCTGACGGACTAGCGGGAAGGGCAACGCAGTATTTT.